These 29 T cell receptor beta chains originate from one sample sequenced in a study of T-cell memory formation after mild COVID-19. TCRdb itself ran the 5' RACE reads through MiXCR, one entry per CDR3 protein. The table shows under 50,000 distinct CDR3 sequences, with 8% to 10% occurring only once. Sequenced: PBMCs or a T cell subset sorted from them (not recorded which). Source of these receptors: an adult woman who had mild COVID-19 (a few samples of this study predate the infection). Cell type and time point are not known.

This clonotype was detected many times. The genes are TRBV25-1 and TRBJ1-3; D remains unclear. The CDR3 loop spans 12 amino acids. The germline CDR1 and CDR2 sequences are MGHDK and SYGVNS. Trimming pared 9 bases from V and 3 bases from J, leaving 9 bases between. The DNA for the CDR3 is TGTGCCAGTCTGACGGATGGAAACACCATATATTTT. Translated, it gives CASLTDGNTIYF.

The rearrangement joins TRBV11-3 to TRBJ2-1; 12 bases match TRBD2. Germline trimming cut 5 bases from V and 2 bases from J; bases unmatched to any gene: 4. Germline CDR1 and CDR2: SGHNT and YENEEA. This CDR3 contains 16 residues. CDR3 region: CASSRSSGRAYNEQFF. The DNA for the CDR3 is TGTGCCAGCAGCAGATCTAGCGGGAGGGCCTACAATGAGCAGTTCTTC.

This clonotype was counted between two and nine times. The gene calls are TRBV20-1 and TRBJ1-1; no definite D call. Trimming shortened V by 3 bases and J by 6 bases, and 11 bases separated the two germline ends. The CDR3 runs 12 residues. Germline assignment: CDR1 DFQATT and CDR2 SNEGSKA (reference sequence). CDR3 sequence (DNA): TGCAGTGCTAGGAAAGGGTTCGCTGAAGCTTTCTTT. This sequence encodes CSARKGFAEAFF.

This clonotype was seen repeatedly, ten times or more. The CDR3 is CASRSPLGGTQYF. The DNA for the CDR3 is TGTGCCAGCAGGTCCCCACTAGGAGGGACCCAGTACTTC. The chain recombines TRBV7-2 with TRBJ2-5; possibly TRBD2 for D (5 bases). CDR3 length: 13 amino acids. The V and J ends lost 6 bases and 7 bases respectively, with 15 bases between them. Germline V CDR1 and CDR2: SGHTA, FQGNSA.

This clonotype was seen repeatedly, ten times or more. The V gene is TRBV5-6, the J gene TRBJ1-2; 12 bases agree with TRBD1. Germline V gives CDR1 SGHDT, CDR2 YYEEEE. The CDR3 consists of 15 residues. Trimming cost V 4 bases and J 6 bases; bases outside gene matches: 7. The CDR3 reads CASSPAGTGGDGYTF. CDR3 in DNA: TGTGCCAGCAGCCCGGCCGGGACAGGGGGCGATGGCTACACCTTC.

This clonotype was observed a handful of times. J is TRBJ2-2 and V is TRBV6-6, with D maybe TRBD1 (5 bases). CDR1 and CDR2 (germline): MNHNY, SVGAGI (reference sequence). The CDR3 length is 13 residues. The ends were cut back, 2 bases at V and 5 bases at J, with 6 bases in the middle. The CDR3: CASSYGATGELFF. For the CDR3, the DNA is TGTGCCAGCAGTTACGGGGCGACCGGGGAGCTGTTTTTT.

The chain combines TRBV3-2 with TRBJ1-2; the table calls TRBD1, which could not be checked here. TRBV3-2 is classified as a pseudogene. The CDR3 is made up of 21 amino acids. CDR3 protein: CASSPTQFTTGQGASNYGYTF. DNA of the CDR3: TGTGCCAGCAGCCCAACCCAATTTACCACGGGACAGGGGGCTTCGAACTATGGCTACACCTTC.

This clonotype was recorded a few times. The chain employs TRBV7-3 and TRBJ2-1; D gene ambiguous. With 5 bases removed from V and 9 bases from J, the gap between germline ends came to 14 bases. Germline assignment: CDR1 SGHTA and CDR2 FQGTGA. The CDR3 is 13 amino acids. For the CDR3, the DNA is TGTGCCAGCAGCCCGCCTGGTGGAAGTGAGCAGTTCTTC. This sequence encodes CASSPPGGSEQFF.

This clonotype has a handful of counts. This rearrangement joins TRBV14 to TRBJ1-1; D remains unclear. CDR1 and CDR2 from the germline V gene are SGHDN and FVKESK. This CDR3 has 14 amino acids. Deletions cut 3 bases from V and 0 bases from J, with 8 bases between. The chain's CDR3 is CASSQAGLNTEAFF. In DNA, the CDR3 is TGTGCCAGCAGCCAGGCAGGCCTGAACACTGAAGCTTTCTTT.

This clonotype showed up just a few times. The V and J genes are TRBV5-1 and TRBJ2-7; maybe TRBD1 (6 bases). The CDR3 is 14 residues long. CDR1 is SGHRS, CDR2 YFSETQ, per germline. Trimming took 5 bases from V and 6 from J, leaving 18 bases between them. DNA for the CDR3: TGCGCCAGCAGTTTATGGCAGGGGTTTTCCGAGCAGTACTTC. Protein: CASSLWQGFSEQYF.

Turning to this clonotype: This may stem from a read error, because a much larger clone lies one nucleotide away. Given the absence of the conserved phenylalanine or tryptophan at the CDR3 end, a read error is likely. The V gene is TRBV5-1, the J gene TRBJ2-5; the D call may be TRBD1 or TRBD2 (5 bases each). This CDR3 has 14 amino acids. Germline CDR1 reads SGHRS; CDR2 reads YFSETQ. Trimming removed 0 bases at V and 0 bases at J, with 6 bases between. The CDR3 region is CASSLGGYQETQYL. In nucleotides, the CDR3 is TGCGCCAGCAGCTTGGGGGGGTACCAAGAGACCCAGTACCTC.

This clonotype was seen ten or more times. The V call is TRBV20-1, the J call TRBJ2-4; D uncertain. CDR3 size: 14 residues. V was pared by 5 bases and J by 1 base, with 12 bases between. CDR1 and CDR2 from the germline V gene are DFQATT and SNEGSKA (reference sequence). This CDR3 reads CSASVLRAKNIQYF. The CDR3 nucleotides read TGCAGTGCTTCTGTATTACGGGCCAAAAACATTCAGTACTTC.

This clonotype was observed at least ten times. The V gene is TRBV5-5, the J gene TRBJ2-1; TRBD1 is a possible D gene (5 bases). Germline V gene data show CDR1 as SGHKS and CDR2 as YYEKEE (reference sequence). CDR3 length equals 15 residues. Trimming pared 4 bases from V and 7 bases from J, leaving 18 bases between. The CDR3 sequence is CASSHAVGRGNEQFF. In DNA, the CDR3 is TGTGCCAGCAGCCATGCCGTAGGAAGGGGTAATGAGCAGTTCTTC.

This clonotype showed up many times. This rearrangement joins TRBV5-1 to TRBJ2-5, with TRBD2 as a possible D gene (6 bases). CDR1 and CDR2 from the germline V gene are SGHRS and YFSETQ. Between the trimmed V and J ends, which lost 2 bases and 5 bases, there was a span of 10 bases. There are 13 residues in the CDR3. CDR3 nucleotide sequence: TGCGCCAGCAGCTTTGGAGGGCGCGAGACCCAGTACTTC. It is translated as CASSFGGRETQYF.

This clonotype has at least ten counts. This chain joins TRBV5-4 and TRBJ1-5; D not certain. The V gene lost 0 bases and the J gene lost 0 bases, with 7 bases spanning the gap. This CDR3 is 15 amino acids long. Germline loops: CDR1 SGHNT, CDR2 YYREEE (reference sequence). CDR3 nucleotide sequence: TGTGCCAGCAGCTTGGGGTTGGATAGCAATCAGCCCCAGCATTTT. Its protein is CASSLGLDSNQPQHF.

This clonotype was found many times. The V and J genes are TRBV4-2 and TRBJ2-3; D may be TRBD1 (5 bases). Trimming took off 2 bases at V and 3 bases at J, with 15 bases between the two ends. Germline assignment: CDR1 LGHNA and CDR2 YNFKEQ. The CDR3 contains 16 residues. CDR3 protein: CASSQRIRTRTDTQYF. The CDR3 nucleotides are TGTGCCAGCAGCCAACGGATTAGGACACGGACAGATACGCAGTATTTT.

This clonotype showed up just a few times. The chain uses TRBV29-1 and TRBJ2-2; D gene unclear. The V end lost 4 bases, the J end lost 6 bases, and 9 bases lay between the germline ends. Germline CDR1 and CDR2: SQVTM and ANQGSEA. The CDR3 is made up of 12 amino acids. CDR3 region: CSVGLLAGELFF. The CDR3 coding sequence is TGCAGCGTTGGCCTCCTAGCCGGGGAGCTGTTTTTT.

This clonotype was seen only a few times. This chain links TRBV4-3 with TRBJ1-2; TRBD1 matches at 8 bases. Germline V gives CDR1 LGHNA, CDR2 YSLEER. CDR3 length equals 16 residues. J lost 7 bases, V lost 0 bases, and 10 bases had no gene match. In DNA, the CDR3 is TGCGCCAGCAGCCAAGATCTGAGACAGGGGTTTGGTGGCTACACCTTC. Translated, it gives CASSQDLRQGFGGYTF.

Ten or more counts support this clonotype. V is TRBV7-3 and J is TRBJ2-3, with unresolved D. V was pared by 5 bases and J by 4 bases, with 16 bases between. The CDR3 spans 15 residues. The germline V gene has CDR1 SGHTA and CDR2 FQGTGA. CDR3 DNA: TGTGCCAGCAGCCGATGGGTCTCGGGCGCAGATACGCAGTATTTT. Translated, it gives CASSRWVSGADTQYF.

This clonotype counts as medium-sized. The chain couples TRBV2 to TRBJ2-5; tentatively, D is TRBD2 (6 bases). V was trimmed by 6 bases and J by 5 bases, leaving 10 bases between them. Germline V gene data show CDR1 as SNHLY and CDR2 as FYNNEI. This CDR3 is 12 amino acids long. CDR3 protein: CASRTSRETQYF. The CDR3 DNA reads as TGTGCCAGCAGGACTAGTCGGGAGACCCAGTACTTC.

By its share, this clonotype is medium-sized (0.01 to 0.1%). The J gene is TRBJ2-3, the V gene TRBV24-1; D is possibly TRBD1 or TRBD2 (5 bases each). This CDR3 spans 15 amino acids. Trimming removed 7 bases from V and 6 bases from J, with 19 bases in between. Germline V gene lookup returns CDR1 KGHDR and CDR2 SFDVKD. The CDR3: CATSHRDGVEDTQYF. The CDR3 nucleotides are TGTGCCACCAGCCACCGGGACGGTGTTGAGGATACGCAGTATTTT.

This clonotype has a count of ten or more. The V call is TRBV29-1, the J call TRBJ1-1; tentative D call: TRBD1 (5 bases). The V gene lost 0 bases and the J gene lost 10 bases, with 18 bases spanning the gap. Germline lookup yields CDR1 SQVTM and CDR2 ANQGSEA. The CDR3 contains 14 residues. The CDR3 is CSVEDSWGGGTAFF. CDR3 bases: TGCAGCGTTGAAGACAGTTGGGGTGGGGGAACAGCTTTCTTT.

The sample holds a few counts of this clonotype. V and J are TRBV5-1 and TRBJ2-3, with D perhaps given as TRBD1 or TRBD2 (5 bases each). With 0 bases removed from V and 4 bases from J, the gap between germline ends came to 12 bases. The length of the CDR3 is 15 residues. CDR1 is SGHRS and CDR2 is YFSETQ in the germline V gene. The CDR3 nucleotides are TGCGCCAGCAGCTTGGAGAGGGGAAGGGCAGATACGCAGTATTTT. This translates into CASSLERGRADTQYF. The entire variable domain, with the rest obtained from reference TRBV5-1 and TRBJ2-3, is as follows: KAGVTQTPRYLIKTRGQQVTLSCSPISGHRSVSWYQQTPGQGLQFLFEYFSETQRNKGNFPGRFSGRQFSNSRSEMNVSTLELGDSALYLCASSLERGRADTQYFGPGTRLTVL.

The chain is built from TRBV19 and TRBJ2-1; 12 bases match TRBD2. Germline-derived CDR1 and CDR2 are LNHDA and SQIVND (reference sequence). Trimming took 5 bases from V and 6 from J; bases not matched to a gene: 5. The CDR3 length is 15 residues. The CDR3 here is CASSSPSGRANEQFF. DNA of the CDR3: TGTGCCAGTAGTTCGCCTAGCGGGAGGGCCAATGAGCAGTTCTTC.

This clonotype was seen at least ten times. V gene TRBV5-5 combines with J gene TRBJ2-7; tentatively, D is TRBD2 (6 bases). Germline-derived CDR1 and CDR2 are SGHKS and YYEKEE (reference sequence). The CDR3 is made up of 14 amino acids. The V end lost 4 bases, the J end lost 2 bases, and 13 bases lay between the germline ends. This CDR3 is CASSPTGLPYEQYF. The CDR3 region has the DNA TGTGCCAGCAGCCCAACGGGACTCCCCTACGAGCAGTACTTC.

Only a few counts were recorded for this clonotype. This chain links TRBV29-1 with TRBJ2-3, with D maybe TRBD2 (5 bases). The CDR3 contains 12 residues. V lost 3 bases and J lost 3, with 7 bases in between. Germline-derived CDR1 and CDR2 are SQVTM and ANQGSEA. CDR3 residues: CSVDEGTDTQYF. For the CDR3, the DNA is TGCAGCGTTGATGAGGGAACAGATACGCAGTATTTT.

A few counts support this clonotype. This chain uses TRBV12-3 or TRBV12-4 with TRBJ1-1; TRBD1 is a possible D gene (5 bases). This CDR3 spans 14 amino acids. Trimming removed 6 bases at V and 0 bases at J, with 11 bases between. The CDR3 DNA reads TGTGCCAGCAGAACGGACAAGATGAACACTGAAGCTTTCTTT. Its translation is CASRTDKMNTEAFF.

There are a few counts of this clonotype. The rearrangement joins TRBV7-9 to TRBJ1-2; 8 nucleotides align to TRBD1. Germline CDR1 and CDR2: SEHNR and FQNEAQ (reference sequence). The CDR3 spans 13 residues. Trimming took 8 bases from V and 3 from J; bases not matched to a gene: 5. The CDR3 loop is CASPPTGDYGYTF. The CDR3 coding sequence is TGTGCCAGCCCACCGACAGGGGACTATGGCTACACCTTC.

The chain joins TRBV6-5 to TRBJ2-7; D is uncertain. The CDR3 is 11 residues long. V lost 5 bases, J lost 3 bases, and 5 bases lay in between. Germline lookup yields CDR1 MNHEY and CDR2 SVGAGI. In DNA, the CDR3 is TGTGCCAGCAGTAAGAACTACGAGCAGTACTTC. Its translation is CASSKNYEQYF.